A single sample is the source of the 23 T cell receptor beta chains below, sequenced in a study of T cells expressing NK-cell markers. TCRdb reprocessed the 5' RACE reads and stores each CDR3 protein as one record, lacking DNA. In total, the table holds under 600,000 distinct CDR3 sequences. Source material: blood T cells: a sorted CD56 or NKG2C T cell subset, CD4+ or CD8+ T cells, or bulk PBMC T cells (not recorded which). These receptors were obtained from a woman aged 45 to 65 in good health.

The rearrangement links TRBV24-1 to TRBJ1-5; with no DNA, the TCRdb D assignment of TRBD1 cannot be verified. There are 14 residues in the CDR3. Germline V CDR1 and CDR2: KGHDR, SFDVKD. Here the CDR3 reads CATSRGMVNQPQHF.

The chain carries TRBV6-6 and TRBJ1-5; TCRdb calls TRBD1, which cannot be checked without DNA. Per the germline V gene, CDR1 is MNHNY and CDR2 is SVGAGI (reference sequence). There are 15 residues in the CDR3. The chain's CDR3 is CASIDRGPSNQPQHF.

The genes are TRBV6-4 and TRBJ2-2; TCRdb proposes TRBD2, but this gene call is untestable without DNA. The CDR3 totals 14 residues. Germline V gene sequence: CDR1 MRHNA, CDR2 SNTAGT. CDR3 sequence reads: CASSLAGEVGELFF.

The V call is TRBV4-1, the J call TRBJ2-2; TCRdb designates TRBD1, a call that cannot be tested without DNA. The CDR3 consists of 16 residues. CDR1 is MGHRA, CDR2 YSYEKL, per germline. The CDR3 reads CASRMRGGQGAGELFF.

The chain joins TRBV19 to TRBJ2-3; TCRdb outputs TRBD2, but without DNA this stays unchecked. There are 16 residues in the CDR3. CDR1 and CDR2 (germline): LNHDA, SQIVND (reference sequence). This CDR3 reads CASTPLAGGLGDTQYF.

This chain joins TRBV6-5 and TRBJ1-2; TCRdb calls TRBD1, which cannot be checked without DNA. The V gene's germline CDR1 is MNHEY and CDR2 SVGAGI. The CDR3 spans 14 residues. The CDR3 protein is CASRGPGQTYGYTF.

The V gene is TRBV7-8, the J gene TRBJ2-2; TCRdb returns TRBD2, unconfirmable since there is no DNA. Germline CDR1 is SGHVS and CDR2 is FQNEAQ. The CDR3 consists of 16 residues. The CDR3 protein is CASRTLAGVGTGELFF.

The gene calls are TRBV11-2 and TRBJ2-7; TCRdb's D call, TRBD1, is unchecked because there is no DNA. Per germline, CDR1 SGHAT and CDR2 FQNNGV. This CDR3 has 16 amino acids. CDR3: CASRHTRDGLTYEQYF.

V and J are TRBV5-5 and TRBJ2-7; TCRdb proposes TRBD1, but this gene call is untestable without DNA. Germline V gives CDR1 SGHKS, CDR2 YYEKEE (reference sequence). CDR3 length: 15 residues. This chain's CDR3 is CASSLVTGSSYEQYF.

V is TRBV12-3 or TRBV12-4 and J is TRBJ2-5; TCRdb outputs TRBD1, but without DNA this stays unchecked. This CDR3 is built from 12 residues. The CDR3 spells CASRKPGETQYF.

The gene calls are TRBV9 and TRBJ2-5; TCRdb selects TRBD2, and the lack of DNA leaves this call unchecked. Germline V gives CDR1 SGDLS, CDR2 YYNGEE. The CDR3 totals 14 residues. This CDR3 is CASSASGSWETQYF.

The rearrangement uses TRBV4-1 and TRBJ1-6; the TRBD1 assignment by TCRdb is unverifiable without DNA. This CDR3 has 15 residues. Germline CDR1 MGHRA, CDR2 YSYEKL. The CDR3 reads CASSQGTANNSPLHF.

The chain joins TRBV20-1 to TRBJ2-2; without DNA, the TCRdb call of TRBD1 cannot be checked. The CDR3 has 17 residues. The germline CDR1 and CDR2 sequences are DFQATT and SNEGSKA (reference sequence). The CDR3 protein is CSARAPRGAKVSGELFF.

The chain couples TRBV19 to TRBJ1-5; with no DNA, the TCRdb D assignment of TRBD1 cannot be verified. CDR1 is LNHDA and CDR2 is SQIVND in the germline V gene (reference sequence). CDR3 length equals 14 residues. CDR3 protein: CASSIQGQDQPQHF.

This rearrangement joins TRBV3-1 to TRBJ2-1; there is no DNA to check the TCRdb D call of TRBD1. Germline CDR1 is LGHDT and CDR2 is YNNKEL (reference sequence). This CDR3 comprises 15 residues. The CDR3: CASSQGDRGYNEQFF.

V usage is TRBV7-3 and J usage is TRBJ2-2; TCRdb picks TRBD2, but there is no DNA to check that call. The length of the CDR3 is 16 residues. CDR1 and CDR2 (germline): SGHTA, FQGTGA. The CDR3 sequence: CASSPEGSGRTGELFF.

This chain connects TRBV5-1 to TRBJ2-1; the D gene TCRdb calls, TRBD2, cannot be checked with no DNA. Per germline, CDR1 SGHRS and CDR2 YFSETQ. This CDR3 comprises 18 residues. CDR3 protein: CASSLGNLAKSSYNEQFF.

The V call is TRBV24-1, the J call TRBJ2-1; lacking DNA, the TRBD2 call made by TCRdb goes unchecked. Germline V CDR1 and CDR2: KGHDR, SFDVKD. The CDR3 loop spans 17 amino acids. The CDR3 region is CATSDLAGGPRGNEQFF.

The V gene is TRBV29-1, the J gene TRBJ1-2; there is no DNA to check the TCRdb D call of TRBD1. The CDR3 spans 14 residues. Per germline, CDR1 SQVTM and CDR2 ANQGSEA. The CDR3 spells CSVAPRQGAYGYTF.

The chain is built from TRBV11-3 and TRBJ2-1; the D call of TRBD2 rests on TCRdb alone, since no DNA is present to check it. This CDR3 comprises 16 residues. Germline V CDR1 and CDR2: SGHNT, YENEEA. The CDR3 here is CASSLDGTSPPPEQFF.

The chain uses TRBV4-1 and TRBJ2-2; TCRdb lists TRBD2, though no DNA is available to test this call. CDR1 MGHRA and CDR2 YSYEKL come from the germline V gene. The CDR3 sequence is 17 residues long. The CDR3 sequence: CASSQARLAENTGELFF.

The chain carries TRBV20-1 and TRBJ2-5; TCRdb lists TRBD1, though no DNA is available to test this call. This CDR3 comprises 15 residues. Germline V gives CDR1 DFQATT, CDR2 SNEGSKA (reference sequence). This chain's CDR3 is CSAGRVPVDLRAQYF.

V and J are TRBV19 and TRBJ1-1; TCRdb's assignment of TRBD1 cannot be checked, as there is no DNA. This CDR3 is built from 14 residues. CDR1 and CDR2 from the germline V gene are LNHDA and SQIVND (reference sequence). This chain's CDR3 is CASVVGQGGTEAFF.